These 25 T cell receptor beta chains were sequenced from one sample in a study of shared clonotypes between healthy human individuals. Cells designated naive CD8 were CD45RO-negative and were positively selected for CCR7, with terminally differentiated effector memory CD45RA+ cells excluded. TCRdb's table, derived via immunoSEQ multiplex PCR, lists solely in-frame clones and lacks some. The sample lists a few million clones, over 85% occurring once. The sequenced material came from naive CD8+ T cells from PBMCs. The receptor set was obtained from a man between 18 and 29 years old in good health. Some clones in this sample may be carry-over from other donors' samples.

This chain joins TRBV2 and TRBJ2-7; tentatively, D is TRBD1 (5 bases). Germline V CDR1 and CDR2: SNHLY, FYNNEI. The CDR3 is 12 amino acids. Trimming removed 2 bases at V and 6 bases at J, with 8 bases between. CDR3 sequence reads: CASSESRVEQYF. The CDR3 coding sequence is TGTGCCAGCAGTGAATCCAGGGTCGAGCAGTACTTC.

The chain couples TRBV27 to TRBJ2-3; the match to TRBD2 covers 12 bases. The CDR3 runs to 16 residues. The ends lost 6 bases at V and 4 bases at J; junction bases unmatched: 8. Germline V gene data show CDR1 as MNHEY and CDR2 as SMNVEV (reference sequence). DNA of the CDR3: TGTGCCAGCAGGACGACTAGCGGGAGTTTTGCAGATACGCAGTATTTT. It yields the protein CASRTTSGSFADTQYF.

The chain carries TRBV6-6 and TRBJ1-1, with unresolved D. Trimming removed 5 bases from V and 6 bases from J, with 10 bases in between. The length of the CDR3 is 12 residues. Germline V gene data show CDR1 as MNHNY and CDR2 as SVGAGI (reference sequence). DNA of the CDR3: TGTGCCAGCAGTGGTATGGCCCCTGAAGCTTTCTTT. As protein: CASSGMAPEAFF.

The chain links TRBV15 to TRBJ1-1, with D maybe TRBD1 (6 bases). V lost 6 bases to trimming and J lost 3 bases, with 14 bases between them. Germline V gene lookup returns CDR1 LNHNV and CDR2 YYDKDF (reference sequence). The CDR3 has 14 amino acids. CDR3 in amino acids: CATRGGARYTEAFF. The CDR3 coding sequence is TGTGCCACCAGAGGGGGGGCCAGGTACACTGAAGCTTTCTTT.

CDR3 sequence (DNA): TGTGCCAGCAGCTTAGCGGGCCAGGGGAACACCGGGGAGCTGTTTTTT. Protein: CASSLAGQGNTGELFF. The genes are TRBV7-8 and TRBJ2-2; D might be TRBD1 (5 bases). The CDR3 spans 16 residues. V gave up 0 bases and J gave up 1 base, with 9 bases separating them. Germline CDR1 SGHVS, CDR2 FQNEAQ.

This chain connects TRBV7-9 to TRBJ2-7; 8 bases line up with TRBD1. V lost 1 base to trimming and J lost 5 bases; unmatched junction nucleotides: 4. The germline gives CDR1 SEHNR, CDR2 FQNEAQ (reference sequence). There are 14 residues in the CDR3. The CDR3 DNA is TGTGCCAGCAGCTTAGACCCAGGGGGCCACGAGCAGTACTTC. Translating it yields CASSLDPGGHEQYF.

The chain combines TRBV18 with TRBJ2-5; TRBD2 matches 8 bases. This CDR3 spans 15 amino acids. The V gene end was trimmed by 2 bases and the J gene end by 4 bases; junction bases not matched to a gene: 6. Germline assignment: CDR1 KGHSH and CDR2 LQKENI. The CDR3 reads CASSPDWLAGETQYF. In DNA form, the CDR3 reads TGTGCCAGCTCACCAGATTGGCTAGCGGGAGAGACCCAGTACTTC.

This chain connects TRBV4-2 to TRBJ1-2; 7 bases line up with TRBD1. Trimming took 0 bases from V and 0 from J; bases not matched to a gene: 13. CDR3 size: 19 residues. Germline CDR1 reads LGHNA; CDR2 reads YNFKEQ. CDR3 bases: TGTGCCAGCAGCCAAGACGCGTCGGGAAAGGGGGCACCTAACTATGGCTACACCTTC. This sequence encodes CASSQDASGKGAPNYGYTF.

The rearrangement links TRBV5-4 to TRBJ1-2; TRBD1 might be the D (6 bases). Deletions cut 1 base from V and 8 bases from J, with 18 bases between. The CDR3 is made up of 15 amino acids. Germline assignment: CDR1 SGHNT and CDR2 YYREEE (reference sequence). In DNA, the CDR3 is TGTGCCAGCAGCTTGCCTGGGACACCTGTGGAGGGCTACACCTTC. Encoded protein: CASSLPGTPVEGYTF.

V and J are TRBV28 and TRBJ2-3; D is perhaps TRBD1 (6 bases). V shed 7 bases and J shed 1 base, with 15 bases lying between them. The CDR3 is 15 amino acids. Germline V lookup: CDR1 MDHEN, CDR2 SYDVKM. CDR3: CASTKPTGGTDTQYF. The DNA of the CDR3 is TGTGCCAGCACCAAACCGACAGGAGGCACAGATACGCAGTATTTT.

The chain has TRBV7-3 and TRBJ2-2; maybe TRBD2 (6 bases). The CDR3 length is 14 residues. The germline gives CDR1 SGHTA, CDR2 FQGTGA. V shed 3 bases and J shed 6 bases, with 11 bases lying between them. The CDR3 DNA sequence: TGTGCCAGCAGCTTTGGGACTCCCTCCGGGGAGCTGTTTTTT. Translated: CASSFGTPSGELFF.

V gene TRBV4-1 combines with J gene TRBJ2-3; unclear D gene. CDR3 length equals 16 residues. Germline-derived CDR1 and CDR2 are MGHRA and YSYEKL. Trimming removed 0 bases at V and 2 bases at J, with 12 bases between. The CDR3 loop is CASSQDGRTNTDTQYF. CDR3 nucleotides: TGCGCCAGCAGCCAAGATGGACGTACTAACACAGATACGCAGTATTTT.

The chain employs TRBV28 and TRBJ2-2, with unresolved D. This CDR3 has 16 residues. With 3 bases removed from V and 6 bases from J, the gap between germline ends came to 17 bases. Germline CDR1 is MDHEN and CDR2 is SYDVKM. The CDR3 is CASSFFRPEVPGELFF. CDR3 DNA: TGTGCCAGCAGTTTTTTTCGCCCGGAAGTCCCCGGGGAGCTGTTTTTT.

The chain is built from TRBV5-1 and TRBJ2-1; maybe TRBD2 (6 bases). This CDR3 is 16 amino acids long. V lost 0 bases, J lost 6 bases, and 16 bases lay in between. The germline CDR1 and CDR2 sequences are SGHRS and YFSETQ. CDR3 protein: CASSLEYLARVNEQFF. The CDR3 DNA reads TGCGCCAGCAGCTTGGAATATCTAGCGAGGGTCAATGAGCAGTTCTTC.

The chain carries TRBV14 and TRBJ2-7; TRBD2 matches 12 bases. The CDR3 has 15 amino acids. The junction had 4 bases not matched to a gene; V was cut back by 4 bases and J by 3 bases. In germline, CDR1 is SGHDN, CDR2 FVKESK. CDR3 region: CASSPRGLAGYEQYF. CDR3 DNA: TGTGCCAGCAGCCCAAGGGGACTAGCGGGCTACGAGCAGTACTTC.

In regard to this clone: Given the absence of the conserved phenylalanine or tryptophan at the CDR3 end, a read error is likely. The DNA is left out, because the CDR3 cannot be placed on it with certainty; the CDR3 is given as TCRdb lists it. V gene TRBV10-3 combines with J gene TRBJ1-3. Germline CDR1 is ENHRY and CDR2 is SYGVKD. The CDR3 is 8 residues long, ends included. The CDR3 here is CAIMGPPD.

The chain employs TRBV7-9 and TRBJ1-1, with TRBD1 as a possible D gene (5 bases). The CDR3 contains 13 residues. CDR1 and CDR2 from the germline V gene are SEHNR and FQNEAQ (reference sequence). V was cut by 1 base and J by 9 bases, with 12 bases left in between. As DNA, the CDR3 is TGTGCCAGCAGCTTAGATGACAGTAGGAAAGCTTTCTTT. Its protein is CASSLDDSRKAFF.

Details on this clone: Other DNA sequences in this sample translate to the same CDR3. The rearrangement links TRBV5-1 to TRBJ1-1; D gene uncertain. This CDR3 is 11 amino acids long. Looked up from germline, CDR1 is SGHRS and CDR2 is YFSETQ. V lost 4 bases and J 0 bases, leaving 1 base between the germline ends. DNA for the CDR3: TGCGCCAGCAGCCTGAACACTGAAGCTTTCTTT. Amino acid sequence: CASSLNTEAFF.

J is TRBJ2-7 and V is TRBV5-1, with unresolved D. The CDR3 extends over 14 amino acids. Trimming removed 1 base at V and 0 bases at J, with 8 bases between. Germline assignment: CDR1 SGHRS and CDR2 YFSETQ. CDR3 DNA sequence: TGCGCCAGCAGCTTGTCAACGAGCTCCTACGAGCAGTACTTC. Translation: CASSLSTSSYEQYF.

The V gene is TRBV19, the J gene TRBJ2-2; TRBD1 aligns across 8 bases. Germline V gene sequence: CDR1 LNHDA, CDR2 SQIVND (reference sequence). CDR3 length: 13 amino acids. With V trimmed by 7 bases and J by 5 bases, 3 bases remained unmatched. CDR3 sequence: CASTGGWTGELFF. In nucleotides, the CDR3 is TGTGCCAGTACAGGGGGCTGGACCGGGGAGCTGTTTTTT.

This clone was seen once. In the same sample, other DNA sequences code for this CDR3. This chain links TRBV11-2 with TRBJ1-1; D uncertain. V lost 3 bases, J lost 2 bases, and 7 bases lay in between. This CDR3 spans 13 amino acids. The V gene's germline CDR1 is SGHAT and CDR2 FQNNGV. CDR3 nucleotide sequence: TGTGCCAGCAGCTTGTCGGGAAACACTGAAGCTTTCTTT. It translates to CASSLSGNTEAFF.

This rearrangement joins TRBV7-9 to TRBJ1-6; D uncertain. Trimming pared 1 base from V and 10 bases from J, leaving 11 bases between. Germline CDR1 is SEHNR and CDR2 is FQNEAQ (reference sequence). The CDR3 covers 14 residues. The CDR3 region has the DNA TGTGCCAGCAGCTTAGGCGGGGTGGGATCACCCCTCCACTTT. Protein product: CASSLGGVGSPLHF.

In its sample, this clone was seen once. This chain links TRBV25-1 with TRBJ2-2, with D possibly being TRBD1 (5 bases). Trimming cost V 3 bases and J 1 base, with 9 bases left between them. The CDR3 loop spans 15 amino acids. Germline assignment: CDR1 MGHDK and CDR2 SYGVNS. The CDR3 DNA sequence: TGTGCCAGCAGTGACCAAGACAGGAACACCGGGGAGCTGTTTTTT. This sequence encodes CASSDQDRNTGELFF.

The chain links TRBV9 to TRBJ2-2; 7 nucleotides match TRBD2. V lost 0 bases to trimming and J lost 4 bases; unmatched junction nucleotides: 9. CDR3 length: 17 amino acids. Germline V gives CDR1 SGDLS, CDR2 YYNGEE. CDR3 amino acids: CASSVVGREGPTGELFF. For the CDR3, the DNA is TGTGCCAGCAGCGTAGTGGGGAGGGAAGGGCCCACCGGGGAGCTGTTTTTT.

The V call is TRBV10-2, the J call TRBJ2-7; perhaps D is TRBD1 or TRBD2 (5 bases each). The germline V gene encodes CDR1 WSHSY and CDR2 SAAADI. The CDR3 is 12 amino acids. V shed 3 bases and J shed 7 bases, with 10 bases lying between them. CDR3 in DNA: TGCGCCAGCAGTGACATGAGGGGTGAGCAGTACTTC. This gives the protein CASSDMRGEQYF.